These T cell receptor beta chains were read from a single sample in a study of CD8 T cells in Susac syndrome. TCRdb recomputed calls from the immunoSEQ multiplex PCR reads with MiXCR, one row per CDR3 protein. The data contain approximately 53,000 distinct CDR3 sequences, roughly 93% of them seen just once; the ten biggest clones take up 0.45% to 0.65%. Sequencing was done on a sample of CD8+ T cells from PBMCs. The receptors derive from a human donor with multiple sclerosis. Each CDR3 is given with its conserved first and last residue. Some rows mark clone size as missing; the rest say once, few, many or name a class of expanded clone.

abundance | v_gene | CDR3aa
- | TRBV7-9 | CASSSKGDYEQYF
once | TRBV6-4 | CASSDSKQGVTGELFF
- | TRBV6-5 | CASSYSSGPNSPLHF
- | TRBV6-1 | CASSVDRGGTEAFF
- | TRBV2 | CASRVRVHGTEAFF
- | TRBV27 | CASSLIQFSGPGELFF
- | TRBV9 | CASSRPGTGVKNTEAFF
- | TRBV5-1 | CASSLGNSYGYTF
- | TRBV14 | CASSQSEGVYGYTF
- | TRBV29-1 | CSVEEGTYPEQFF
- | TRBV13 | CASSQRIAGGGTDTQYF
- | TRBV5-6 | CASSGAGGHNEQFF
once | TRBV13 | CASSLALRRETQYF
- | TRBV12-3/TRBV12-4 | CASSLKALNTEAFF
- | TRBV29-1 | CSVELHLLYEQFF
- | TRBV27 | CASSLRSSGANVLTF
- | TRBV21-1 | CASLATADFSSYNSPLHF
- | TRBV9 | CASSVGGSSGNTIYF
- | TRBV7-8 | CAITSPGQETQYF
- | TRBV10-3 | CAICDSLSYNEQFF
- | TRBV6-5 | CASSYSFGNAEAFF
- | TRBV7-6 | CASSQAPDRADSQETQYF
- | TRBV3-1 | CASSPRTPTTGEQYF
- | TRBV12-3/TRBV12-4 | CASSDTGYAEAFF
few | TRBV28 | CASSATSGSTDTQYF
- | TRBV29-1 | CSVEDKGNGYGYTF
- | TRBV7-8 | CASSLVESGFWDSTIYF
- | TRBV10-3 | CAISVRQGASWEQYF
- | TRBV6-6 | CASSYTNTDTQYF
once | TRBV9 | CASSVRDSAYEQYF
- | TRBV24-1 | CATSAAGLNQPQHF
- | TRBV5-4 | CASGTSGVTGELFF
- | TRBV30 | CAWDRDFSYEQYF
once | TRBV7-9 | CASSPRTDYGYTF
- | TRBV29-1 | CSVEPGDSYEQYF
- | TRBV27 | CASSFQGREQYF
- | TRBV7-9 | CASSPDDTEAFF
- | TRBV7-9 | CASPAEHQETQYF
- | TRBV3-1 | CASSQDRSVAYPTFQFF
few | TRBV7-8 | CASSLADSYEQYF
- | TRBV9 | CASSVDSVTYEQYF
- | TRBV9 | CASSVEGLTEAFF
once | TRBV6-6 | CASSYLGLLEGEQYF
- | TRBV28 | CASSPQDPMNTEAFF
once | TRBV7-2 | CASSLWSYEQYF
- | TRBV28 | CASSLLLEAKNIQYF
- | TRBV7-9 | CASSLTEAFF
- | TRBV30 | CAWSPRGLNTGELFF
- | TRBV13 | CASSSSYQELFF
- | TRBV9 | CASSVSGATGNTIYF
- | TRBV3-1 | CASSPPVAFNYGYTF
- | TRBV20-1 | CSARGTSGAETQYF
- | TRBV5-4 | CASSLEQQETQYF
- | TRBV29-1 | CSSLGGDGDTQYF
- | TRBV5-1 | CASSLTSSGYGYTF
- | TRBV28 | CASSSGVGDYNEQFF
- | TRBV20-1 | CSARSAEGGQASNQPQHF